The clone carrying this T cell receptor (beta chain) was seen many times. What it binds is unknown. One entry per CDR3 protein, called by TCRdb with MiXCR from the RT-PCR reads. The profile shows 300,000 to 350,000 distinct CDR3 sequences, 21% of them singletons. These data belong to a study of response to subunit inactivated influenza vaccine. Study results and caveats: Authors suggested few new T cells are recruited by each seasonal influenza vaccination.

The CDR3 is made up of 15 amino acids. The germline CDR1 and CDR2 sequences are SGHRS and YFSETQ. The V and J ends lost 4 bases and 0 bases respectively, with 13 bases between them. The V gene is TRBV5-1, the J gene TRBJ1-1; maybe TRBD1 (6 bases). The sequencing used PBMCs from blood, collected 21 months after vaccination. The receptor's source is a man between 50 and 70 years old who received an inactivated influenza vaccine. DNA for the CDR3: TGCGCCAGCAGCGAACAGGGTTTGGTGAACACTGAAGCTTTCTTT. Residues: CASSEQGLVNTEAFF.